Shown below are 24 T cell receptor beta chains from a single sample sequenced in a study of sequential checkpoint blockade in melanoma. Treatment here: randomized to nivolumab then ipilimumab (arm A) or the reverse (arm B). Libraries were prepared by immunoSEQ multiplex PCR; TCRdb keeps only in-frame clonotypes and omits some of them. Here the sample spans about 6,800 clones, 28% being singletons. Here the sequenced sample was tumor tissue (inferred from file names), taken from a patient given nivolumab and ipilimumab in sequence. The receptors shown here come from a human donor with melanoma.

This clone turned up a few times. In nucleotides, the CDR3 is TGTGCCAGCAGCCCGAGACAGGGTAAGGCCAAAAACATTCAGTACTTC. Protein: CASSPRQGKAKNIQYF. The V gene is TRBV9, the J gene TRBJ2-4; TRBD1 aligns across 7 bases. The J segment lost 1 base and the V segment lost 4 bases, leaving 8 bases of the junction unmatched. Germline loops: CDR1 SGDLS, CDR2 YYNGEE. The CDR3 consists of 16 residues.

This clone was picked up many times. The chain employs TRBV7-4 and TRBJ1-1; D call uncertain. CDR3 size: 13 residues. The V gene's germline CDR1 is SGHVT and CDR2 SQSDAQ. V dropped 5 bases and J dropped 7 bases, with 14 bases sitting between them. The CDR3, as DNA: TGTGCCAGCAGCCCAGGTGGGAGGAATGAAGCTTTCTTT. This translates into CASSPGGRNEAFF.

This clone was recorded at least ten times. The chain joins TRBV9 to TRBJ1-1; no firm D call. The V end was cut by 4 bases, the J end by 5 bases, with 15 bases between. This CDR3 region has 14 residues. In germline, CDR1 is SGDLS, CDR2 YYNGEE. The chain's CDR3 is CASSPRSRGTEAFF. In nucleotides, the CDR3 is TGTGCCAGCAGCCCCCGGTCGCGAGGGACTGAAGCTTTCTTT.

In this sample, this clone turned up once. The chain uses TRBV19 and TRBJ1-1; D gene ambiguous. This CDR3 has 15 amino acids. The germline V gene has CDR1 LNHDA and CDR2 SQIVND (reference sequence). The V and J ends lost 4 bases and 1 base respectively, with 13 bases between them. The CDR3 DNA is TGTGCCAGTAGTAGGGGAGTGGATCCGAACACTGAAGCTTTCTTT. Protein product: CASSRGVDPNTEAFF.

A few counts support this clone. The V gene is TRBV30, the J gene TRBJ2-7; D is unclear. The V gene lost 3 bases and the J gene lost 7 bases, with 16 bases spanning the gap. Per germline, CDR1 GTSNPN and CDR2 SVGIG (reference sequence). There are 13 residues in the CDR3. The CDR3 region is CAWSLGPSREQYF. The DNA of the CDR3 is TGTGCCTGGAGCCTCGGACCGTCTCGAGAGCAGTACTTC.

The sample holds many counts of this clone. The CDR3 DNA follows: TGTGCCAGCAGTGCCTCCGGGACAGGGGTTTACGAGCAGTACTTC. Translating it yields CASSASGTGVYEQYF. The chain is built from TRBV6-8 and TRBJ2-7, with 10 bases fitting TRBD1. Trimming at V came to 5 bases and at J to 4 bases, leaving 8 bases not matched to a gene. The CDR3 has 15 residues. CDR1 and CDR2 (germline): MNHGY, SAAAGT.

This clone was detected a few times. The chain links TRBV11-3 to TRBJ2-3, with 11 bases that match TRBD2. Germline V gene lookup returns CDR1 SGHNT and CDR2 YENEEA. The CDR3 is made up of 16 amino acids. J gave up 1 base and V 5 bases, and 5 bases lay outside the gene matches. The CDR3: CASSPQLAGGTDTQYF. DNA for the CDR3: TGTGCCAGCAGCCCTCAACTAGCGGGAGGCACAGATACGCAGTATTTT.

The rearrangement joins TRBV18 to TRBJ2-3; no clear D. This CDR3 spans 16 amino acids. V was trimmed by 0 bases and J by 0 bases, leaving 10 bases between them. Per germline, CDR1 KGHSH and CDR2 LQKENI. CDR3 in DNA: TGTGCCAGCTCACCACCGAGAGCGTCTAGCACAGATACGCAGTATTTT. It is translated as CASSPPRASSTDTQYF.

This clone showed up just a few times. The V gene is TRBV30, the J gene TRBJ2-7; 12 bases line up with TRBD2. The V and J ends lost 3 bases and 4 bases, in that order; junction bases with no gene match: 7. In germline, CDR1 is GTSNPN, CDR2 SVGIG (reference sequence). The CDR3 totals 15 residues. The CDR3 reads CAWSGGLAGQYEQYF. The CDR3 nucleotides read TGTGCCTGGAGCGGCGGACTAGCGGGACAATACGAGCAGTACTTC.

By frequency in the sample, this clone is medium-sized (0.01 to 0.1%). The V call is TRBV11-3, the J call TRBJ1-1; possibly TRBD1 for D (6 bases). The V end was cut by 4 bases, the J end by 2 bases, with 14 bases between. CDR3 length: 15 residues. In germline, CDR1 is SGHNT, CDR2 YENEEA. CDR3 DNA: TGTGCCAGCAGCTCCGCTTTGGGGGGCAACACTGAAGCTTTCTTT. Translating it yields CASSSALGGNTEAFF. The full variable domain, completed using reference TRBV11-3 and TRBJ1-1, is EAGVVQSPRYKIIEKKQPVAFWCNPISGHNTLYWYLQNLGQGPELLIRYENEEAVDDSQLPKDRFSAERLKGVDSTLKIQPAELGDSAVYLCASSSALGGNTEAFFGQGTRLTVV.

Only a few counts were recorded for this clone. The genes are TRBV6-8 and TRBJ2-1, with 9 bases that match TRBD1. CDR3 length: 15 residues. The germline gives CDR1 MNHGY, CDR2 SAAAGT. The V and J ends lost 4 bases and 10 bases, in that order; junction bases with no gene match: 11. The CDR3 nucleotides are TGTGCCAGCAGTTTCCTATCCGGGACAGGGAGGGAGCAGTTCTTC. It is translated as CASSFLSGTGREQFF.

The chain is built from TRBV19 and TRBJ2-3, with 7 positions matching TRBD1. Germline V gene data show CDR1 as LNHDA and CDR2 as SQIVND (reference sequence). V gave up 3 bases and J gave up 1 base; unmatched junction bases: 7. The CDR3 has 16 residues. Written as DNA, the CDR3 is TGTGCCAGTAGTATGTCCCCAGGGGGAGGCACAGATACGCAGTATTTT. It yields the protein CASSMSPGGGTDTQYF. Complete variable domain (other parts from reference TRBV19 and TRBJ2-3): DGGITQSPKYLFRKEGQNVTLSCEQNLNHDAMYWYRQDPGQGLRLIYYSQIVNDFQKGDIAEGYSVSREKKESFPLTVTSAQKNPTAFYLCASSMSPGGGTDTQYFGPGTRLTVL.

This clone was observed a few times. This sequence joins TRBV4-1 and TRBJ1-2; D is ambiguous. The CDR3 runs 16 residues. Germline lookup yields CDR1 MGHRA and CDR2 YSYEKL. Trimming pared 0 bases from V and 4 bases from J, leaving 15 bases between. The chain's CDR3 is CASSQEGSRAGYGYTF. The CDR3 bases are TGCGCCAGCAGCCAAGAAGGCAGTAGGGCGGGCTATGGCTACACCTTC.

The chain combines TRBV11-3 with TRBJ2-7; 9 nucleotides match TRBD2. Per the germline V gene, CDR1 is SGHNT and CDR2 is YENEEA. The CDR3 loop spans 17 amino acids. The ends lost 1 base at V and 7 bases at J; junction bases unmatched: 14. CDR3 residues: CASSLVGVGGREGEQYF. In DNA form, the CDR3 reads TGTGCCAGCAGCTTAGTCGGTGTCGGCGGGAGGGAGGGGGAGCAGTACTTC.

The chain uses TRBV19 and TRBJ1-1; the D is unclear. In germline, CDR1 is LNHDA, CDR2 SQIVND (reference sequence). This CDR3 is built from 14 residues. V was shortened by 1 base and J by 3 bases, with 9 bases between the two germline ends. For the CDR3, the DNA is TGTGCCAGTAGTATAGCCCCTCCAGACACTGAAGCTTTCTTT. Protein: CASSIAPPDTEAFF.

This clone showed up many times. The rearrangement uses TRBV11-3 and TRBJ2-5; D possibly matches TRBD1 or TRBD2 (5 bases each). The germline CDR1 and CDR2 sequences are SGHNT and YENEEA. V was trimmed by 8 bases and J by 0 bases, leaving 16 bases between them. The CDR3 length is 15 residues. CDR3 sequence (DNA): TGTGCCAGCCTGCAGGGACCCCTGTACCAAGAGACCCAGTACTTC. Translating it yields CASLQGPLYQETQYF.

The V call is TRBV6-8, the J call TRBJ2-3, with TRBD2 matching 7 bases. Germline-derived CDR1 and CDR2 are MNHGY and SAAAGT. V was clipped by 10 bases and J by 1 base; unmatched bases: 11. The CDR3 has 15 amino acids. CDR3 amino acids: CAIGGTSERTDTQYF. The CDR3 DNA reads TGTGCCATCGGGGGAACTAGCGAACGCACAGATACGCAGTATTTT.

This chain links TRBV28 with TRBJ2-5; D tentatively reads TRBD1 or TRBD2 (5 bases each). V was pared by 10 bases and J by 6 bases, with 21 bases between. The CDR3 length is 14 residues. The germline gives CDR1 MDHEN, CDR2 SYDVKM. CDR3 coding DNA: TGTGCCATCCCGAAGGGACGGGGATTAAAGACCCAGTACTTC. Encoded protein: CAIPKGRGLKTQYF.

This clone was detected a few times. The V call is TRBV15, the J call TRBJ2-2, with D unresolved. The CDR3 covers 15 residues. Germline V gene sequence: CDR1 LNHNV, CDR2 YYDKDF (reference sequence). V gave up 0 bases and J gave up 6 bases, with 11 bases separating them. CDR3 loop: CATSRDSQPPGELFF. As DNA, the CDR3 is TGTGCCACCAGCAGAGATTCACAGCCCCCCGGGGAGCTGTTTTTT.

The V gene is TRBV11-3, the J gene TRBJ2-7; the D gene is possibly TRBD1 (5 bases). Germline V lookup: CDR1 SGHNT, CDR2 YENEEA. With 5 bases removed from V and 3 bases from J, the gap between germline ends came to 20 bases. The CDR3 is 16 amino acids. CDR3 bases: TGTGCCAGCAGCCCCCTGACAGTTTTTGGGGACTACGAGCAGTACTTC. The encoded protein is CASSPLTVFGDYEQYF. The full variable domain, its missing parts supplied by reference TRBV11-3 and TRBJ2-7, is EAGVVQSPRYKIIEKKQPVAFWCNPISGHNTLYWYLQNLGQGPELLIRYENEEAVDDSQLPKDRFSAERLKGVDSTLKIQPAELGDSAVYLCASSPLTVFGDYEQYFGPGTRLTVT.

This rearrangement joins TRBV18 to TRBJ2-3; 12 bases fit TRBD2. The germline V gene has CDR1 KGHSH and CDR2 LQKENI. The CDR3 length is 17 residues. V was clipped by 3 bases and J by 4 bases; unmatched bases: 8. The CDR3 bases are TGTGCCAGCTCACCCCGGACTAGCGGGACGGGTGCAGATACGCAGTATTTT. Protein: CASSPRTSGTGADTQYF.

V is TRBV28 and J is TRBJ2-3, with TRBD2 matching over 10 bases. CDR3 length: 17 residues. J lost 2 bases, V lost 4 bases, and 9 bases had no gene match. Germline CDR1 MDHEN, CDR2 SYDVKM. In nucleotides, the CDR3 is TGTGCCAGCAGTTCAGGACTAGCGGAGGATCACACAGATACGCAGTATTTT. Translating gives CASSSGLAEDHTDTQYF. The full variable domain, in which reference TRBV28 and TRBJ2-3 provide the parts outside the CDR3, is DVKVTQSSRYLVKRTGEKVFLECVQDMDHENMFWYRQDPGLGLRLIYFSYDVKMKEKGDIPEGYSVSREKKERFSLILESASTNQTSMYLCASSSGLAEDHTDTQYFGPGTRLTVL.

This clone is labeled medium-sized. This chain joins TRBV11-3 and TRBJ1-3; D is possibly TRBD1 (5 bases). This CDR3 region has 15 residues. The germline V gene encodes CDR1 SGHNT and CDR2 YENEEA. V dropped 5 bases and J dropped 1 base, with 12 bases sitting between them. CDR3 sequence: CASSAQGVSGNTIYF. As DNA, the CDR3 is TGTGCCAGCAGCGCCCAGGGTGTATCTGGAAACACCATATATTTT.

This clone was observed a handful of times. V and J are TRBV6-8 and TRBJ2-2, with a possible D match to TRBD1 (6 bases). Germline CDR1 is MNHGY and CDR2 is SAAAGT. Deletions cut 6 bases from V and 0 bases from J, with 11 bases between. The CDR3 sequence is 15 residues long. CDR3 in DNA: TGTGCCAGCAGCACCGGGACATCGAACACCGGGGAGCTGTTTTTT. This sequence encodes CASSTGTSNTGELFF.